This entry describes one T cell receptor beta chain. Its antigen is unidentified. These data are taken from a study of blood T cells in healthy people across ages. Study-level points and caveats: While age rose, TCR beta diversity per million T cells dropped in a roughly linear way.

The authors ran a second PCR of about 6 to 11 cycles using a sample-barcoded 5' primer and a J-beta primer mix. TCRdb passed the 5' RACE reads through MiXCR, listing each CDR3 protein once. The sample lists approximately 1,700,000 distinct CDR3 sequences, roughly 43% occurring once. The V and J ends lost 3 bases and 4 bases respectively, with 8 bases between them. Germline V gives CDR1 DFQATT, CDR2 SNEGSKA (reference sequence). CDR3 length: 12 residues. Sequenced input: blood. The chain employs TRBV20-1 and TRBJ2-3, with D perhaps TRBD1 (6 bases). This TCR derives from a human donor in good health. CDR3 in DNA: TGCAGTGCTAGTCAGGGGCCAGATACGCAGTATTTT. Its protein is CSASQGPDTQYF.